The sequence of this TCR beta chain was determined in a study of blood T cell repertoires in COVID-19. About the research overall: Sources were T cells, B-cell-depleted T cells, or PBMCs; the material itself was cDNA or gDNA.

Adults between about 18 and 95 years of age took part from more than 20 US areas. Cohorts were assigned according to the clinical history that participants reported. Libraries were prepared by immunoSEQ multiplex PCR; TCRdb keeps only in-frame clonotypes and omits some of them. The data show about 320,000 clones, with about 85% seen just once and around 1.8% held by the top ten. CDR1 and CDR2 from the germline V gene are SNHLY and FYNNEI. The CDR3 runs 19 residues. Trimming removed 7 bases from V and 4 bases from J, with 26 bases in between. The sample consisted of PBMCs or T cells enriched from blood (not recorded which). The chain is built from TRBV2 and TRBJ1-6; tentative D call: TRBD1 (6 bases). The source is a woman in her 30s who had been exposed to COVID-19. The CDR3 loop reads CASNRVGITKGGYNSPLHF. The CDR3 nucleotides are TGTGCCAGCAACAGAGTGGGCATTACTAAAGGGGGATATAATTCACCCCTCCACTTT.